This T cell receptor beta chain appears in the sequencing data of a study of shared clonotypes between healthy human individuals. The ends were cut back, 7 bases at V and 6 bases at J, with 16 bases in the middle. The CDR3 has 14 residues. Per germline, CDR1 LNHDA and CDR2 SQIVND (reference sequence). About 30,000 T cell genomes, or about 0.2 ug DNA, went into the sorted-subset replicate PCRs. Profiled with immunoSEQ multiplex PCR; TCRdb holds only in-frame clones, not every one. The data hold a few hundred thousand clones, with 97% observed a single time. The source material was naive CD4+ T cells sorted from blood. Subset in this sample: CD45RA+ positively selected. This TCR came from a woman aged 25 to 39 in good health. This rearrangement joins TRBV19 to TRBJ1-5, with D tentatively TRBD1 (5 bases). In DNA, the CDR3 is TGTGCCAGTATCATCAGTAGGGGAGGTCAGCCCCAGCATTTT. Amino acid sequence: CASIISRGGQPQHF.